A single sample gave rise to the 30 T cell receptor beta chains below, sequenced in a study of T cells after yellow fever vaccination. TCRdb recomputed calls from the 5' RACE reads with MiXCR, one row per CDR3 protein. Of around 400,000 distinct CDR3 sequences listed, approximately 10% are singletons. The sample was PBMCs, taken on the day of the first yellow fever vaccination. The receptors come from a man between 18 and 29 years old who received the YFV17D yellow fever vaccine.

The chain uses TRBV7-2 and TRBJ1-2; D is ambiguous. This CDR3 has 13 residues. Trimming stripped 2 bases from V and 6 bases from J, with 10 bases between. Germline CDR1 SGHTA, CDR2 FQGNSA. The CDR3 loop reads CASSLSDGDGYTF. As DNA, the CDR3 is TGTGCCAGCAGCTTAAGTGACGGGGATGGCTACACCTTC.

This clonotype came up once. This chain links TRBV5-1 with TRBJ2-3; 7 nucleotides align to TRBD1. Germline V gene data show CDR1 as SGHRS and CDR2 as YFSETQ. There are 14 residues in the CDR3. V lost 4 bases and J lost 4; bases outside the gene matches: 6. The CDR3 DNA sequence: TGCGCCAGCAGCCCCGGACAGGCGTCAGATACGCAGTATTTT. Protein sequence: CASSPGQASDTQYF.

In this sample, this clonotype turned up a few times. The V and J genes are TRBV7-2 and TRBJ1-5, with D uncertain. CDR3 length equals 15 residues. V lost 2 bases, J lost 2 bases, and 10 bases lay in between. Germline-derived CDR1 and CDR2 are SGHTA and FQGNSA. CDR3 sequence (DNA): TGTGCCAGCAGCTTAATACCGGGAGGCAATCAGCCCCAGCATTTT. It yields the protein CASSLIPGGNQPQHF.

This clonotype was detected a few times. The V and J genes are TRBV5-1 and TRBJ2-5; a possible D gene is TRBD1 (5 bases). V was pared by 4 bases and J by 5 bases, with 21 bases between. The germline V gene has CDR1 SGHRS and CDR2 YFSETQ. This CDR3 region has 16 residues. The CDR3 is CASSGTGFIFFETQYF. CDR3 coding DNA: TGCGCCAGCAGCGGTACAGGTTTTATATTTTTCGAGACCCAGTACTTC. Combining the CDR3 with reference TRBV5-1 and TRBJ2-5 gives the whole variable domain KAGVTQTPRYLIKTRGQQVTLSCSPISGHRSVSWYQQTPGQGLQFLFEYFSETQRNKGNFPGRFSGRQFSNSRSEMNVSTLELGDSALYLCASSGTGFIFFETQYFGPGTRLLVL.

This clonotype was seen a few times. V is TRBV5-5 and J is TRBJ1-6, with 8 bases aligning to TRBD1. The ends lost 4 bases at V and 7 bases at J; junction bases unmatched: 10. This CDR3 is built from 16 residues. CDR1 is SGHKS, CDR2 YYEKEE, per germline (reference sequence). CDR3 bases: TGTGCCAGCAGCCCCTGGACAGGGCAGCCGAATTCACCCCTCCACTTT. This translates into CASSPWTGQPNSPLHF.

The rearrangement uses TRBV20-1 and TRBJ2-7; 7 nucleotides match TRBD1. CDR3 length: 13 residues. Looked up from germline, CDR1 is DFQATT and CDR2 is SNEGSKA (reference sequence). V shed 6 bases, J shed 0 bases, and the junction held 5 bases outside the gene matches. The CDR3 DNA sequence: TGCAGTGCCTGGGACAGCAGCTCCTACGAGCAGTACTTC. Amino acid sequence: CSAWDSSSYEQYF.

The sample holds a few counts of this clonotype. The gene calls are TRBV13 and TRBJ2-2; 7 bases align to TRBD1. Trimming cost V 4 bases and J 8 bases; bases outside gene matches: 10. In germline, CDR1 is PRHDT, CDR2 FYEKMQ (reference sequence). The CDR3 is 15 residues long. This chain's CDR3 is CASSYAYRGTGELFF. The CDR3 DNA sequence: TGTGCCAGCAGCTACGCCTACAGGGGAACTGGGGAGCTGTTTTTT.

The chain carries TRBV2 and TRBJ2-2, with D perhaps matching TRBD1 (6 bases). V was trimmed by 6 bases and J by 4 bases, leaving 9 bases between them. The CDR3 covers 13 residues. Germline loops: CDR1 SNHLY, CDR2 FYNNEI. CDR3 region: CASRKGVTGELFF. The CDR3 bases are TGTGCCAGCAGGAAGGGGGTCACCGGGGAGCTGTTTTTT.

The sample holds a few counts of this clonotype. The V and J genes are TRBV10-3 and TRBJ1-1; no clear D gene. V lost 11 bases and J lost 1, with 11 bases in between. Germline CDR1 ENHRY, CDR2 SYGVKD. The CDR3 is 12 residues long. The CDR3 region has the DNA TGTGCCGTACACACAAGGAACACTGAAGCTTTCTTT. Translating it yields CAVHTRNTEAFF.

This clonotype was counted only a few times. The CDR3 DNA is TGTGCCAGCAGCTTAACGGGGCCGACAGATACGCAGTATTTT. Protein: CASSLTGPTDTQYF. The rearrangement uses TRBV7-6 and TRBJ2-3; D possibly uses TRBD1 or TRBD2 (5 bases each). Germline-derived CDR1 and CDR2 are SGHVS and FNYEAQ. V was clipped by 2 bases and J by 3 bases, with 9 bases between them. There are 14 residues in the CDR3.

The genes are TRBV4-1 and TRBJ2-7; TRBD1 or TRBD2 may be the D gene (5 bases each). The CDR3 is 15 amino acids. V gave up 3 bases and J gave up 0 bases, with 12 bases separating them. Germline loops: CDR1 MGHRA, CDR2 YSYEKL. The CDR3 DNA follows: TGCGCCAGCAGCCAGGTGAACGGGGCCTCCTACGAGCAGTACTTC. Protein sequence: CASSQVNGASYEQYF.

This clonotype came up a few times. This chain connects TRBV12-3 or TRBV12-4 to TRBJ1-1; 8 bases are shared with TRBD1. CDR3 length: 13 residues. J lost 4 bases, V lost 6 bases, and 4 bases had no gene match. The CDR3 region is CASRQQGGTEAFF. CDR3 in DNA: TGTGCCAGCAGACAACAGGGGGGCACTGAAGCTTTCTTT.

This clonotype has just a few counts. This sequence joins TRBV7-9 and TRBJ1-6; no clear D gene. The CDR3 sequence is 11 residues long. Trimming cost V 5 bases and J 10 bases, with 6 bases left between them. Looked up from germline, CDR1 is SEHNR and CDR2 is FQNEAQ (reference sequence). Written as DNA, the CDR3 is TGTGCCAGCAGCACCGGCTCACCCCTCCACTTT. This encodes CASSTGSPLHF.

The rearrangement uses TRBV20-1 and TRBJ1-6; 9 bases fit TRBD1. With 4 bases clipped from V and 8 bases from J, the junction kept 6 bases outside the gene matches. CDR3 length equals 14 residues. CDR1 and CDR2 (germline): DFQATT, SNEGSKA (reference sequence). CDR3 protein: CSAITGTGYSPLHF. The CDR3 DNA reads as TGCAGTGCTATAACCGGGACAGGGTATTCACCCCTCCACTTT.

The rearrangement uses TRBV5-1 and TRBJ2-1; 9 nucleotides align to TRBD2. The CDR3 is 16 residues long. V gave up 4 bases and J gave up 5 bases; unmatched junction bases: 10. CDR1 SGHRS and CDR2 YFSETQ come from the germline V gene. The CDR3: CASSRKRTSEDNEQFF. As DNA, the CDR3 is TGCGCCAGCAGCCGAAAACGGACTAGCGAAGACAATGAGCAGTTCTTC. The full variable domain, with the rest looked up from reference TRBV5-1 and TRBJ2-1, is KAGVTQTPRYLIKTRGQQVTLSCSPISGHRSVSWYQQTPGQGLQFLFEYFSETQRNKGNFPGRFSGRQFSNSRSEMNVSTLELGDSALYLCASSRKRTSEDNEQFFGPGTRLTVL.

This clonotype was observed a few times. This chain connects TRBV7-2 to TRBJ1-1; 7 bases align to TRBD1. Trimming removed 5 bases from V and 0 bases from J; junction bases left unmatched: 6. This CDR3 has 15 residues. Germline V gives CDR1 SGHTA, CDR2 FQGNSA. CDR3 in amino acids: CASSEQGGMNTEAFF. CDR3 bases: TGTGCCAGCAGCGAGCAGGGGGGTATGAACACTGAAGCTTTCTTT.

This chain connects TRBV5-1 to TRBJ1-1; D might be TRBD1 (6 bases). This CDR3 comprises 14 residues. Germline assignment: CDR1 SGHRS and CDR2 YFSETQ. Trimming removed 4 bases at V and 7 bases at J, with 17 bases between. The CDR3 coding sequence is TGCGCCAGCAGCCTACGCATAGGGGGGGGTGAAGCTTTCTTT. It yields the protein CASSLRIGGGEAFF.

The chain has TRBV5-5 and TRBJ2-7; 9 nucleotides agree with TRBD1. Germline CDR1 is SGHKS and CDR2 is YYEKEE (reference sequence). The CDR3 runs to 16 residues. The junction had 5 bases not matched to a gene; V was cut back by 0 bases and J by 1 base. The CDR3 nucleotides are TGTGCCAGCAGCTTGGCCCCGGGACAGGGATCCTACGAGCAGTACGTC. Translating gives CASSLAPGQGSYEQYV.

This chain links TRBV29-1 with TRBJ1-2; D is unresolved. This CDR3 comprises 15 residues. V lost 1 base and J 2 bases, leaving 14 bases between the germline ends. In germline, CDR1 is SQVTM, CDR2 ANQGSEA. This CDR3 is CSVEASLGRNYGYTF. In nucleotides, the CDR3 is TGCAGCGTTGAAGCGTCGTTGGGCAGAAACTATGGCTACACCTTC.

The V and J genes are TRBV20-1 and TRBJ1-6; D might be TRBD1 (5 bases). Germline CDR1 and CDR2: DFQATT and SNEGSKA (reference sequence). The CDR3 extends over 14 amino acids. Trimming cost V 2 bases and J 6 bases, with 11 bases left between them. CDR3 amino acids: CSARIGGFNSPLHF. As DNA, the CDR3 is TGCAGTGCTAGAATTGGGGGATTTAATTCACCCCTCCACTTT.

As concerns this clonotype: A read error is likely, as this CDR3 ends without the conserved phenylalanine or tryptophan. It is unclear where the CDR3 begins or ends on the DNA, so no DNA is shown, and the CDR3 is as TCRdb lists it. V is TRBV21-1 and J is TRBJ2-7. TRBV21-1 is labeled a pseudogene. From its first to its last residue, the CDR3 has 10 amino acids. This CDR3 reads CASSKALQET.

The chain recombines TRBV29-1 with TRBJ1-2, with a possible D match to TRBD1 (5 bases). The CDR3 sequence is 11 residues long. V shed 6 bases and J shed 0 bases, with 5 bases lying between them. CDR1 and CDR2 (germline): SQVTM, ANQGSEA. CDR3 protein: CSVTANYGYTF. The CDR3 DNA is TGCAGCGTGACAGCTAACTATGGCTACACCTTC.

This clonotype was detected only a few times. The V call is TRBV4-3, the J call TRBJ1-4, with D maybe TRBD1 (6 bases). The CDR3 length is 15 residues. V dropped 4 bases and J dropped 4 bases, with 13 bases sitting between them. The germline V gene encodes CDR1 LGHNA and CDR2 YSLEER. CDR3 nucleotide sequence: TGCGCCAGCAGCCGCTCAGGGGTTTTTAATGAAAAACTGTTTTTT. Its translation: CASSRSGVFNEKLFF.

This clonotype was seen many times. This chain connects TRBV5-1 to TRBJ1-1; no clear D. V lost 5 bases to trimming and J lost 0 bases, with 2 bases between them. Germline CDR1 reads SGHRS; CDR2 reads YFSETQ. This CDR3 comprises 11 residues. The CDR3 DNA reads TGCGCCAGCAGGATGAACACTGAAGCTTTCTTT. Its translation: CASRMNTEAFF.

This clonotype came up a few times. The J gene is TRBJ2-5, the V gene TRBV6-5; D not certain. The V gene's germline CDR1 is MNHEY and CDR2 SVGAGI. CDR3 length equals 14 residues. Trimming shortened V by 2 bases and J by 5 bases, and 12 bases separated the two germline ends. The CDR3 DNA reads TGTGCCAGCAGTTACCCAGGATTAGGGGAGACCCAGTACTTC. It specifies CASSYPGLGETQYF.

V usage is TRBV6-5 and J usage is TRBJ2-3; D is perhaps TRBD1 (6 bases). CDR1 and CDR2 (germline): MNHEY, SVGAGI. The CDR3 contains 16 residues. Trimming stripped 0 bases from V and 2 bases from J, with 12 bases between. CDR3 region: CASSYSGAGLTDTQYF. The CDR3 nucleotides are TGTGCCAGCAGTTACTCGGGGGCGGGTCTCACAGATACGCAGTATTTT.

This clonotype came up many times. V gene TRBV4-3 combines with J gene TRBJ2-5; D is unresolved. Germline V lookup: CDR1 LGHNA, CDR2 YSLEER. CDR3 length: 13 residues. V gave up 0 bases and J gave up 1 base, with 3 bases separating them. The CDR3 coding sequence is TGCGCCAGCAGCCAAGAACGCCAAGAGACCCAGTACTTC. Protein: CASSQERQETQYF.

This clonotype was detected only a few times. The chain has TRBV12-3 or TRBV12-4 and TRBJ2-2; D gene ambiguous. This CDR3 is 12 amino acids long. V lost 8 bases to trimming and J lost 1 base, with 5 bases between them. DNA of the CDR3: TGTGCCAGCGGAGAGAACACCGGGGAGCTGTTTTTT. It codes for CASGENTGELFF.

This clonotype appeared a few times. The rearrangement uses TRBV7-2 and TRBJ2-3; D is perhaps TRBD1 (5 bases). Germline assignment: CDR1 SGHTA and CDR2 FQGNSA. V dropped 5 bases and J dropped 1 base, with 13 bases sitting between them. The CDR3 runs to 15 residues. The CDR3 DNA reads TGTGCCAGCAGCCAGGGCCGGGCGGGCACAGATACGCAGTATTTT. This sequence encodes CASSQGRAGTDTQYF.

This clonotype was seen a few times. V is TRBV18 and J is TRBJ2-1; 8 bases are a match to TRBD2. Germline CDR1 KGHSH, CDR2 LQKENI. This CDR3 has 15 residues. V shed 6 bases, J shed 0 bases, and the junction held 4 bases outside the gene matches. CDR3 in amino acids: CASSLGLVSYNEQFF. DNA of the CDR3: TGTGCCAGCTCGTTGGGACTAGTCTCCTACAATGAGCAGTTCTTC.